A selection of T cell receptor beta chains follows, all from one sample in a study of T cell changes during pregnancy in multiple sclerosis. Here immunoSEQ multiplex PCR was the method, and the copy in TCRdb shows in-frame clones only, minus some. Seen here are roughly 86,000 clones, approximately 92% observed once, and the top ten hold more than 2.5%. This material consisted of peripheral blood, taken in the first trimester of pregnancy. The receptors here all came from a female donor with multiple sclerosis, enrolled in a pregnancy study. CDR3s include the opening cysteine and the closing phenylalanine or tryptophan. The order of the fields is J gene, V gene, D gene, clone size, CDR3 protein, CDR3 DNA. D genes are given only for firm matches. The listing skips clone size in some rows; elsewhere it reads once, few, many or a size class.

J: TRBJ2-5
V: TRBV30
D: NA
size: NA
CDR3: CAWSAGGETQYF
DNA: TGTGCCTGGAGTGCCGGCGGGGAGACCCAGTACTTC

J: TRBJ2-7
V: TRBV19
D: NA
size: NA
CDR3: CASTAEGGANEQYF
DNA: TGTGCCAGTACCGCAGAGGGGGGGGCGAACGAGCAGTACTTC

J: TRBJ1-2
V: TRBV14
D: NA
size: NA
CDR3: CASSQIGITNYGYTF
DNA: TGTGCCAGCAGCCAAATCGGGATAACTAACTATGGCTACACCTTC

J: TRBJ2-3
V: TRBV19
D: TRBD2
size: NA
CDR3: CASSIASGDTDTQYF
DNA: TGTGCCAGTAGTATTGCTAGCGGGGACACAGATACGCAGTATTTT

J: TRBJ2-1
V: TRBV28
D: TRBD2
size: NA
CDR3: CASSLVGLAGGAQFF
DNA: TGTGCCAGCAGTTTAGTGGGACTAGCGGGAGGGGCCCAGTTCTTC

J: TRBJ2-5
V: TRBV10-3
D: NA
size: NA
CDR3: CAISSKVGGKYQETQYF
DNA: TGTGCCATCAGTTCCAAGGTCGGGGGAAAGTACCAAGAGACCCAGTACTTC

J: TRBJ1-4
V: TRBV29-1
D: NA
size: NA
CDR3: CSVGAAGSGEKLFF
DNA: TGCAGCGTTGGAGCGGCAGGTAGCGGGGAAAAACTGTTTTTT

J: TRBJ2-6
V: TRBV28
D: NA
size: once
CDR3: CASRAGGANVLTF
DNA: TGTGCCAGCAGGGCGGGGGGGGCCAACGTCCTGACTTTC

J: TRBJ2-1
V: TRBV7-9
D: TRBD2
size: NA
CDR3: CASSLIRSGSLNEQFF
DNA: TGTGCCAGCAGCTTAATAAGGAGCGGGAGTCTCAATGAGCAGTTCTTC

J: TRBJ1-1
V: TRBV5-8
D: NA
size: once
CDR3: CASNPVGSGAFF
DNA: TGTGCCAGCAACCCTGTGGGGAGTGGGGCTTTCTTT

J: TRBJ2-7
V: TRBV14
D: NA
size: once
CDR3: CASSPGQTYEQYF
DNA: TGTGCCAGCAGCCCAGGACAGACCTACGAGCAGTACTTC

J: TRBJ2-3
V: TRBV4-2
D: TRBD2
size: NA
CDR3: CASSQEWSAGGPPHTDTQYF
DNA: TGTGCCAGCAGCCAAGAATGGTCAGCGGGAGGTCCCCCCCACACAGATACGCAGTATTTT

J: TRBJ2-3
V: TRBV7-2
D: TRBD2
size: NA
CDR3: CASSLAAGGGTDTQYF
DNA: TGTGCCAGCAGCTTAGCGGCGGGAGGGGGCACAGATACGCAGTATTTT

J: TRBJ2-5
V: TRBV4-1
D: NA
size: NA
CDR3: CASSQGDSGLETQYF
DNA: TGCGCCAGCAGCCAAGGGGATTCAGGGTTGGAGACCCAGTACTTC

J: TRBJ2-7
V: TRBV21-1
D: NA
size: NA
CDR3: CASSKVKWGQGVTYEQYF
DNA: TGTGCCAGCAGCAAAGTAAAGTGGGGACAGGGGGTTACCTACGAGCAGTACTTC

J: TRBJ1-3
V: TRBV13
D: NA
size: NA
CDR3: CASSLVRGNTIYF
DNA: TGTGCCAGCAGCTTAGTCAGAGGAAACACCATATATTTT

J: TRBJ2-2
V: TRBV5-6
D: NA
size: once
CDR3: CASSFVLGDTGELFF
DNA: TGTGCCAGCAGCTTTGTTCTAGGGGACACCGGGGAGCTGTTTTTT

J: TRBJ1-2
V: TRBV30
D: TRBD1
size: NA
CDR3: CAWRLSRDRVPYNYGYTF
DNA: TGTGCCTGGAGACTCTCCCGGGACAGGGTACCATATAACTATGGCTACACCTTC

J: TRBJ2-5
V: TRBV19
D: TRBD2
size: once
CDR3: CASSIAPSGRAAGTQYF
DNA: TGTGCCAGTAGTATAGCCCCCAGCGGGAGGGCTGCTGGGACCCAGTACTTC

J: TRBJ1-2
V: TRBV28
D: NA
size: NA
CDR3: CASSSWGQGLLNGYTF
DNA: TGTGCCAGCAGTTCGTGGGGGCAGGGGCTCCTAAATGGCTACACCTTC

J: TRBJ2-7
V: TRBV7-9
D: TRBD2
size: once
CDR3: CASSPRLAGPYEQYF
DNA: TGTGCCAGCAGCCCTCGACTAGCGGGTCCCTACGAGCAGTACTTC

J: TRBJ2-3
V: TRBV7-9
D: NA
size: NA
CDR3: CASSGNGGSTSTDTQYF
DNA: TGTGCCAGCAGCGGCAATGGGGGGTCAACTAGCACAGATACGCAGTATTTT

J: TRBJ2-3
V: TRBV6-5
D: NA
size: once
CDR3: CASSSRGTSTDTQYF
DNA: TGTGCCAGCAGTTCGAGAGGGACTAGCACAGATACGCAGTATTTT

J: TRBJ1-3
V: TRBV9
D: NA
size: NA
CDR3: CASTPTGFSGNTIYF
DNA: TGTGCCAGCACCCCTACGGGTTTCTCTGGAAACACCATATATTTT

J: TRBJ2-5
V: TRBV27
D: NA
size: NA
CDR3: CASSSHAARVRGETQYF
DNA: TGTGCCAGCAGTTCCCACGCTGCCAGGGTTCGGGGGGAGACCCAGTACTTC

J: TRBJ2-1
V: TRBV7-3
D: NA
size: once
CDR3: CASSFSGPPDNEQFF
DNA: TGTGCCAGCAGCTTTAGCGGCCCCCCAGACAATGAGCAGTTCTTC

J: TRBJ1-4
V: TRBV27
D: TRBD1
size: NA
CDR3: CASSITGEEKLFF
DNA: TGTGCCAGCAGTATCACAGGGGAGGAAAAACTGTTTTTT

J: TRBJ2-5
V: TRBV14
D: NA
size: NA
CDR3: CASSQEVGLTAGLGETQYF
DNA: TGTGCCAGCAGCCAAGAGGTGGGACTGACGGCCGGTCTGGGCGAGACCCAGTACTTC

J: TRBJ1-5
V: TRBV27
D: NA
size: NA
CDR3: CASSLRSGSGQPQHF
DNA: TGTGCCAGCAGTTTACGTTCAGGGAGCGGGCAGCCCCAGCATTTT